In its sample, the clone carrying this T cell receptor (beta chain) was seen many times. As to time point: patch test 1, 2 weeks after DPC sensitization. Described treatment: therapeutic diphenylcyclopropenone sensitization with weekly scalp DPC. Donors, patients with alopecia ranging from 18 to 70 years old and judged suitable for DPC, provided samples. This sample was taken from a study of human T cells and chemical hapten exposure. Whole-study context: An approximately 2 cm by approximately 2 cm inner upper arm patch received 2% DPC for sensitization.

In the original analysis: A per-sample median of around 100,000 TCRs was observed, with counts ranging from roughly 20,000 to 750,000. In TCRdb, the RACE reads were re-called with MiXCR into one record per CDR3 protein. None of the V and J calls come from the authors' own analysis; TCRdb made them. Of 90,000 to 120,000 distinct CDR3 sequences in the sample, more than 9.5% were seen once. The receptor comes from a woman in her forties with alopecia areata. Some clones in this sample may be carry-over from other donors' samples. Sample: whole blood, taken in connection with sensitization to the hapten diphenylcyclopropenone (DPC).

The CDR3 here is CASTGQGGNYGYTF. The CDR3 coding sequence is TGTGCCAGCACGGGACAGGGGGGAAACTATGGCTACACCTTC. The V gene is TRBV6-5, the J gene TRBJ1-2; 11 bases map to TRBD1. Germline values: CDR1 MNHEY, CDR2 SVGAGI. V gave up 7 bases and J gave up 2 bases; unmatched junction bases: 3. This CDR3 is 14 amino acids long.